This T cell receptor (beta chain) stems from a study of Graves' ophthalmopathy and Graves' hyperthyroidism. General study findings and limits: With more than 60% sensitivity and approximately 72% specificity, the model predicted ophthalmopathy progression.

The sample holds many counts of this clonotype. The antigen is unknown. Newly diagnosed, the hyperthyroidism patients had under 2 months' duration and were aged 18 to 65. With 4 bases removed from V and 4 bases from J, the gap between germline ends came to 7 bases. From germline, CDR1 is SQVTM and CDR2 ANQGSEA. This CDR3 has 11 residues. RNA served as the template for amplifying TCR beta CDR3 regions. RT-PCR was first run with HTBI primers, then multiplex PCR in a second round. TCRdb fed the multiplex PCR reads into MiXCR, producing one record per CDR3 protein. The table has 500,000 to 700,000 distinct CDR3 sequences, over 20% seen once.

The rearrangement links TRBV29-1 to TRBJ1-1; D might be TRBD1 (5 bases). The sequence was obtained from a woman under 30 with stable Graves' hyperthyroidism. Some clones in this sample may be carry-over from other donors' samples. Input material: peripheral blood. CDR3 nucleotides: TGCAGCGTTGCGGGACCCACTGAAGCTTTCTTT. As protein: CSVAGPTEAFF.